The T cell receptor beta chain under discussion was sequenced for a study of cytomegalovirus exposure and HLA in healthy donors. General observations from the study: Among TCR sequences, most were rare, though some public TCRs appeared in many donors. The authors excluded some V segments, including TRBV6-2 and TRBV6-3, as indistinguishable.

CDR3 size: 14 residues. The V segment lost 4 bases and the J segment 7 bases; nucleotides outside the gene matches: 5. Per germline, CDR1 PRHDT and CDR2 FYEKMQ (reference sequence). Researchers ran the PCR with 60 Vbeta and 13 Jbeta primers. Generated by immunoSEQ multiplex PCR, the TCRdb table keeps only in-frame clones and is missing some. Found here are under 95,000 clones, over 70% of them singletons; the top ten hold over 0.95%. On this clone itself: Its antigen is undetermined.

J is TRBJ2-5 and V is TRBV13; TRBD2 agrees at 11 bases. Sequenced sample: PBMCs. This TCR came from a male donor in good health and CMV-seronegative. The CDR3 spells CASSSTSGVGTQYF. The CDR3 DNA sequence: TGTGCCAGCAGCTCGACTAGCGGGGTGGGGACCCAGTACTTC.